These 9 T cell receptor beta chains were sequenced from one sample in a study of blood T cell repertoires in COVID-19. Some clones are missing from TCRdb's copy, which holds only in-frame ones; the method was immunoSEQ multiplex PCR. The data contain about 77,000 clones, 75% to 85% of them singletons. Sequences were obtained from peripheral blood. The receptors come from a woman aged 70-85 years with acute or convalescent COVID-19.

This clone showed up just once. The chain couples TRBV20-1 to TRBJ2-1; D is undetermined. Germline-derived CDR1 and CDR2 are DFQATT and SNEGSKA (reference sequence). The CDR3 runs to 14 residues. Trimming took 3 bases from V and 2 from J, leaving 11 bases between them. The CDR3 region is CSASRPGPYNEQFF. CDR3 bases: TGCAGTGCTAGTCGCCCGGGTCCCTACAATGAGCAGTTCTTC.

V is TRBV11-2 and J is TRBJ1-2, with 7 bases fitting TRBD1. Germline assignment: CDR1 SGHAT and CDR2 FQNNGV. The CDR3 is 14 residues long. The V and J ends lost 2 bases and 0 bases, in that order; junction bases with no gene match: 0. CDR3 amino acids: CASSLRGPNYGYTF. The CDR3 bases are TGTGCCAGCAGCTTAAGGGGGCCTAACTATGGCTACACCTTC.

This rearrangement joins TRBV4-1 to TRBJ1-4, with TRBD1 identical over 7 bases. CDR3 length: 16 amino acids. From germline, CDR1 is MGHRA and CDR2 YSYEKL. Trimming at V came to 3 bases and at J to 0 bases, leaving 4 bases not matched to a gene. This CDR3 is CASSQAQGATNEKLFF. Here the CDR3 DNA reads TGCGCCAGCAGCCAGGCTCAGGGGGCAACTAATGAAAAACTGTTTTTT.

The gene calls are TRBV19 and TRBJ2-7, with 10 positions matching TRBD1. Germline V lookup: CDR1 LNHDA, CDR2 SQIVND (reference sequence). V lost 5 bases, J lost 4 bases, and 8 bases stayed unmatched. The length of the CDR3 is 15 residues. This chain's CDR3 is CASSVPGTGEYEQYF. The CDR3 region has the DNA TGTGCCAGTAGTGTTCCGGGGACAGGGGAATACGAGCAGTACTTC.

The CDR3 loop reads CASSSTGTGGYGYTF. Written as DNA, the CDR3 is TGTGCCAGCAGCTCGACCGGGACAGGGGGCTATGGCTACACCTTC. The chain carries TRBV5-6 and TRBJ1-2; 11 bases agree with TRBD1. The length of the CDR3 is 15 residues. Germline assignment: CDR1 SGHDT and CDR2 YYEEEE. With 3 bases clipped from V and 4 bases from J, the junction kept 5 bases outside the gene matches.

The chain carries TRBV5-6 and TRBJ1-2, with D perhaps matching TRBD1 (5 bases). The CDR3 is made up of 14 amino acids. Per germline, CDR1 SGHDT and CDR2 YYEEEE. V lost 6 bases and J 3 bases, leaving 15 bases between the germline ends. CDR3 in amino acids: CASTSRGVDYGYTF. CDR3 nucleotide sequence: TGTGCCAGCACCTCCCGGGGGGTGGACTATGGCTACACCTTC.

The chain uses TRBV6-5 and TRBJ1-3; D may be TRBD1 (5 bases). V lost 4 bases and J 0 bases, leaving 13 bases between the germline ends. Germline lookup yields CDR1 MNHEY and CDR2 SVGAGI. The CDR3 has 16 residues. The CDR3 bases are TGTGCCAGCAGTTCGGGACTGAGTCACTCTGGAAACACCATATATTTT. Its translation is CASSSGLSHSGNTIYF.

There are a few counts of this clone. The chain is built from TRBV11-3 and TRBJ2-7; D is possibly TRBD1 (5 bases). The V end was cut by 5 bases, the J end by 2 bases, with 10 bases between. This CDR3 is built from 13 residues. CDR1 and CDR2 from the germline V gene are SGHNT and YENEEA. The CDR3 DNA reads TGTGCCAGCAGCCCGCGACAGACCTACGAGCAGTACTTC. Translated: CASSPRQTYEQYF.

This clone has just a few counts. The sample has other DNA sequences that encode this CDR3 too. The chain employs TRBV7-9 and TRBJ2-1; D gene uncertain. V lost 5 bases and J 0 bases, leaving 11 bases between the germline ends. The CDR3 consists of 15 residues. The V gene's germline CDR1 is SEHNR and CDR2 FQNEAQ (reference sequence). The CDR3 region is CASSPTLSSYNEQFF. The CDR3 DNA reads TGTGCCAGCAGCCCGACTCTGAGCTCCTACAATGAGCAGTTCTTC.